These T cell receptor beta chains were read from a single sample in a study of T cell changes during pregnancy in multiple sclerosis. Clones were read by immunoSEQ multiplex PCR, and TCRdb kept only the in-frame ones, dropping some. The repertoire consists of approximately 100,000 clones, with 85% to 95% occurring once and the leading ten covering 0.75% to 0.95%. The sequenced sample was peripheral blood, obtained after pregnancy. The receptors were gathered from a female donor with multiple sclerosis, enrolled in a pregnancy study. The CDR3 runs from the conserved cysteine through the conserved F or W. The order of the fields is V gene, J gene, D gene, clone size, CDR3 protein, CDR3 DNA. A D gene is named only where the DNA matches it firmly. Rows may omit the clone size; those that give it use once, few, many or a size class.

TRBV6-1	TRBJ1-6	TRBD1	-	CASSADRGYSPLHF	TGTGCCAGCAGTGCAGACAGGGGGTATTCACCCCTCCACTTT
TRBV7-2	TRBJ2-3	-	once	CASSLDRSRLADTQYF	TGTGCCAGCAGCTTAGACCGGTCACGTCTCGCAGATACGCAGTATTTT
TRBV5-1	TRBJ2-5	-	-	CASSPGLSQETQYF	TGCGCCAGCAGCCCGGGACTGAGCCAAGAGACCCAGTACTTC
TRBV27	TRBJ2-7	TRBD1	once	CASSLQGQGSYEQYF	TGTGCCAGCAGTCTCCAGGGACAGGGAAGCTACGAGCAGTACTTC
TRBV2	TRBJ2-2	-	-	CASRRLTRDTGELFF	TGTGCCAGCAGGAGGTTAACGAGAGACACCGGGGAGCTGTTTTTT
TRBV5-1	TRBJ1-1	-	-	CASSLGGHMNTEAFF	TGCGCCAGCAGCTTGGGAGGACACATGAACACTGAAGCTTTCTTT
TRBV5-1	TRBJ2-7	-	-	CASSQGTINEQYF	TGCGCCAGCAGCCAAGGGACAATCAACGAGCAGTACTTC
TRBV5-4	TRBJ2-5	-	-	CASSPGHGNQETQYF	TGTGCCAGCAGCCCGGGTCACGGGAACCAAGAGACCCAGTACTTC
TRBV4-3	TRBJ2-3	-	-	CASIGRGTQYF	TGCGCCAGCATCGGAAGAGGGACGCAGTATTTT
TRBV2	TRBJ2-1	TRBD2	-	CASRREGGGSYNEQFF	TGTGCTAGCAGGCGGGAGGGGGGCGGCTCCTACAATGAGCAGTTCTTC
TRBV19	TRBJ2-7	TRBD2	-	CASSMTLGRLSASYEQYF	TGTGCCAGTAGTATGACCCTCGGGAGGCTGAGCGCGTCATACGAGCAGTACTTC
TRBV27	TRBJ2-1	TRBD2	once	CASSFGLAENEQFF	TGTGCCAGCAGTTTCGGACTAGCGGAGAATGAGCAGTTCTTC
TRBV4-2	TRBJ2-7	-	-	CASSPRLFWEQYF	TGTGCCAGCAGCCCCAGACTCTTCTGGGAGCAGTACTTC
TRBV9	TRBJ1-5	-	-	CASSVAGLWDQPQHF	TGTGCCAGCAGCGTAGCAGGACTTTGGGATCAGCCCCAGCATTTT
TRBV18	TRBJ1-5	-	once	CASSPSPRGGQPQHF	TGTGCCAGCTCACCAAGCCCTAGGGGAGGTCAGCCCCAGCATTTT
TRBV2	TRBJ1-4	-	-	CASRGRASTNEKLFF	TGTGCCAGCAGAGGGCGGGCTTCAACTAATGAAAAACTGTTTTTT
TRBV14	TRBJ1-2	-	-	CASSQAAGTIEGYTF	TGTGCCAGCAGCCAAGCGGCCGGGACAATCGAGGGCTACACCTTC
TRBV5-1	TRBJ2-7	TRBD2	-	CASSPFNGGSSYEQYF	TGCGCCAGCAGCCCCTTCAATGGCGGGAGCTCCTACGAGCAGTACTTC
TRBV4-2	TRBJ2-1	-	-	CASSQPREAEQFF	TGTGCCAGCAGCCAACCTCGAGAGGCTGAGCAGTTCTTC
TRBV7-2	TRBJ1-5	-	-	CASSFDSSGNQPQHF	TGTGCCAGCAGCTTCGATAGCTCAGGCAATCAGCCCCAGCATTTT
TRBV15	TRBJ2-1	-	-	CATSRANEQFF	TGTGCCACCAGCAGAGCGAATGAGCAGTTCTTC
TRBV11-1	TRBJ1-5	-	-	CASSEDSRSGPQHF	TGTGCCAGCAGCGAGGACAGCCGGAGTGGACCCCAGCATTTT
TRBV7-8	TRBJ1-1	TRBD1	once	CASSLNRQGVEAFF	TGTGCCAGCAGCTTGAACCGACAGGGGGTTGAAGCTTTCTTT
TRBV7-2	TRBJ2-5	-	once	CASSLGGRGRGETQYF	TGTGCCAGCAGCTTAGGTGGGAGGGGGAGGGGAGAGACCCAGTACTTC
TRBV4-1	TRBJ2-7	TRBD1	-	CASSQEDRPSSYEQYF	TGCGCCAGCAGCCAAGAGGACAGGCCGAGCTCCTACGAGCAGTACTTC
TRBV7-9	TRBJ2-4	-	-	CASSQTTEKAKNIQYF	TGTGCCAGCAGCCAGACGACAGAGAAAGCCAAAAACATTCAGTACTTC
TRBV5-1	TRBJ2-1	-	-	CASSLVRGLYNEQFF	TGCGCCAGCAGCTTGGTGCGGGGGCTATACAATGAGCAGTTCTTC
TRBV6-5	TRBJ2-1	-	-	CASSYLTRGEQFF	TGTGCCAGCAGTTACCTGACTAGAGGTGAGCAGTTCTTC
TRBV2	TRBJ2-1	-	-	CASSPPRLQFF	TGTGCCAGCAGCCCCCCTCGGTTACAGTTCTTC
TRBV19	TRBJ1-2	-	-	CASISRTNYGYTF	TGTGCCAGTATTTCGCGCACTAACTATGGCTACACCTTC
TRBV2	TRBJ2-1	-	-	CASKGGDTYNEQFF	TGTGCCAGCAAAGGGGGGGACACCTACAATGAGCAGTTCTTC
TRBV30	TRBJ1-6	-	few	CAWRVSPGWSPLHF	TGTGCCTGGAGGGTCTCCCCGGGGTGGTCACCCCTCCACTTT
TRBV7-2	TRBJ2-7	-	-	CASSSSSEVSYEQYF	TGTGCCAGCAGCTCCTCTAGCGAAGTATCCTACGAGCAGTACTTC
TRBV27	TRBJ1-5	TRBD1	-	CASRHPGGGQPQHF	TGTGCCAGCAGACACCCAGGGGGCGGTCAGCCCCAGCATTTT
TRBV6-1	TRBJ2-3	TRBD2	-	CASSAGGLWSTDTQYF	TGTGCCAGCAGTGCGGGGGGGCTATGGAGCACAGATACGCAGTATTTT
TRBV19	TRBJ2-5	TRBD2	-	CASSISTSGGQETQYF	TGTGCCAGTAGTATCTCTACTAGCGGGGGCCAAGAGACCCAGTACTTC
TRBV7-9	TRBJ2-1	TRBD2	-	CASSLDGRADNEQFF	TGTGCCAGCAGCTTAGACGGGAGGGCCGACAATGAGCAGTTCTTC
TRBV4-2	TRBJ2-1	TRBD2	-	CASSQISGGYNEQFF	TGTGCCAGCAGCCAAATTAGCGGGGGCTACAATGAGCAGTTCTTC
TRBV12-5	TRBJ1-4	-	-	CASGLGLTVTNEKLFF	TGTGCTAGTGGTTTGGGATTGACAGTAACTAATGAAAAACTGTTTTTT
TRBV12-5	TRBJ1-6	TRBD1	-	CASGSGQSPLHF	TGTGCTAGTGGCTCGGGACAGTCACCCCTCCACTTT
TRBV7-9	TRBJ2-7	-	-	CASSWAGPPLYEQYF	TGTGCCAGCAGCTGGGCGGGACCCCCACTCTACGAGCAGTACTTC
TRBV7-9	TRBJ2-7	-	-	CASSPWGVTTYEQYF	TGTGCCAGCAGCCCGTGGGGGGTTACCACCTACGAGCAGTACTTC
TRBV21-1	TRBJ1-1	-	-	CASSSGPWGNTEAFF	TGTGCCAGCAGCAGCGGGCCTTGGGGGAACACTGAAGCTTTCTTT
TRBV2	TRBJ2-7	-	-	CATVDPGTPYEQYF	TGTGCCACCGTTGATCCCGGGACACCCTACGAGCAGTACTTC
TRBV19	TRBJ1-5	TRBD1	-	CASWDRGYNQPQHF	TGTGCCAGTTGGGACAGGGGATACAATCAGCCCCAGCATTTT
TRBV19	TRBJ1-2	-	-	CASSPHAIPMLYGYTF	TGTGCCAGTAGTCCGCACGCTATTCCTATGCTCTATGGCTACACCTTC
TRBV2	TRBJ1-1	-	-	CASIAGEREAFF	TGTGCCAGCATCGCAGGGGAACGTGAAGCTTTCTTT
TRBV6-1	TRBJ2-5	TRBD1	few	CASSGGTVVQETQYF	TGTGCCAGCAGTGGGGGGACAGTGGTACAAGAGACCCAGTACTTC
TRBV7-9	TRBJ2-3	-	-	CASSFSSSTDTQYF	TGTGCCAGCAGCTTCTCCTCGAGCACAGATACGCAGTATTTT